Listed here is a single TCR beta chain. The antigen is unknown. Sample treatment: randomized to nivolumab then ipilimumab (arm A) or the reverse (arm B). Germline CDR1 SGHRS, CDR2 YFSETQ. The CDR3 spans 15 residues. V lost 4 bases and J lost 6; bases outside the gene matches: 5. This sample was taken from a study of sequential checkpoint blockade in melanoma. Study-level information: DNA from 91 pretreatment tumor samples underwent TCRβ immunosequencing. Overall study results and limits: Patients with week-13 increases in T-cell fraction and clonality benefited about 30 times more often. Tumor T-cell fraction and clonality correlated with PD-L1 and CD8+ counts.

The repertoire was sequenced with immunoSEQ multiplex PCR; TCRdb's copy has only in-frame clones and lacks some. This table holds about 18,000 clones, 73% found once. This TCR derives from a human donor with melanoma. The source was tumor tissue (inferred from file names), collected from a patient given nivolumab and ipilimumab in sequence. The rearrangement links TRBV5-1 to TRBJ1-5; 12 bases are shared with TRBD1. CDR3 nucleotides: TGCGCCAGCAGCGCCGGGACAGGGGGCGGTCAGCCCCAGCATTTT. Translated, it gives CASSAGTGGGQPQHF. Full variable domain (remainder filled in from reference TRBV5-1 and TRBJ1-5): KAGVTQTPRYLIKTRGQQVTLSCSPISGHRSVSWYQQTPGQGLQFLFEYFSETQRNKGNFPGRFSGRQFSNSRSEMNVSTLELGDSALYLCASSAGTGGGQPQHFGDGTRLSIL.